The clone carrying this T cell receptor beta chain was picked up many times. The target antigen is unknown. Total RNA was extracted at no less than 6 micrograms per sample. Primed by a sample-barcoded 5' primer and a J-beta primer mix, a second PCR proceeded for 7 to 11 cycles. Through a template-switch adaptor with 12 random nucleotides, each cDNA molecule received a tag. Via MiXCR, TCRdb re-called the 5' RACE reads, giving one row per CDR3 protein. The sample lists some 1,500,000 distinct CDR3 sequences; about 42% were seen once. The data originate from a study of blood T cells in healthy people across ages. Regarding the study as a whole: The recorded TCR beta diversity per million T cells decreased in a roughly linear manner with age. Long-lived donors exceeded aged donors in naive CD4+ cells and diversity.

CDR1 is DFQATT and CDR2 is SNEGSKA in the germline V gene (reference sequence). Trimming cost V 3 bases and J 7 bases, with 9 bases left between them. The CDR3 spans 11 residues. This clonotype was obtained from a woman aged 18-30 years in good health. The chain recombines TRBV20-1 with TRBJ2-5; possible D gene TRBD2, 5 bases. Sequenced input: blood. DNA of the CDR3: TGCAGTGCTAGTCCCGGGGTGACCCAGTACTTC. Residues: CSASPGVTQYF.